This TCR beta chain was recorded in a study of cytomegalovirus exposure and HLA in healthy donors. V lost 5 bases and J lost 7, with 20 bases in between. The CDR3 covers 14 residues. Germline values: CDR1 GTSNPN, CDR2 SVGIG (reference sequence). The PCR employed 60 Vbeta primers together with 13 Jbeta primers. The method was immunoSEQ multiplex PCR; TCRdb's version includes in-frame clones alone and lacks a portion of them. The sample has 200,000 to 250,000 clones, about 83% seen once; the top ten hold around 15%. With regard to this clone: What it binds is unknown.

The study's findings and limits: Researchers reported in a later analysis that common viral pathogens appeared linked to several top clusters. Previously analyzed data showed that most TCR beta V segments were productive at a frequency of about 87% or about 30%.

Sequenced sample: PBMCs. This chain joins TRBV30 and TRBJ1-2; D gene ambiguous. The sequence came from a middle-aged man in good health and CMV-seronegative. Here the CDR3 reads CAWGPGALTVGYTF. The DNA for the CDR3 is TGTGCCTGGGGGCCCGGCGCGCTAACGGTTGGCTACACCTTC.